The 22 T cell receptor beta chains below were found in one sample sequenced in a study of radiotherapy plus CTLA-4 blockade in lung cancer. The table came from immunoSEQ multiplex PCR; TCRdb's copy has only in-frame clones and leaves some out. The sample comprises 81,000 or so clones, around 87% of which are singletons, and 0.87% rests with the top ten. Sequencing was performed on peripheral blood, taken from a patient treated with radiotherapy plus ipilimumab. Receptor source: a human donor with non-small cell lung cancer who had stable disease on radiotherapy plus ipilimumab.

J is TRBJ1-1 and V is TRBV9, with D maybe TRBD1 (6 bases). The germline V gene encodes CDR1 SGDLS and CDR2 YYNGEE. Trimming cost V 3 bases and J 3 bases, with 12 bases left between them. The CDR3 length is 14 residues. The CDR3 reads CASSGKGGDTEAFF. The CDR3 DNA is TGTGCCAGCAGCGGAAAAGGGGGTGACACTGAAGCTTTCTTT. The variable domain in full, completed from reference TRBV9 and TRBJ1-1, reads DSGVTQTPKHLITATGQRVTLRCSPRSGDLSVYWYQQSLDQGLQFLIQYYNGEERAKGNILERFSAQQFPDLHSELNLSSLELGDSALYFCASSGKGGDTEAFFGQGTRLTVV.

The table lists this clone with a count of one. The chain carries TRBV18 and TRBJ1-4; possible D gene TRBD1, 6 bases. This CDR3 contains 15 residues. The germline CDR1 and CDR2 sequences are KGHSH and LQKENI. V shed 1 base and J shed 5 bases, with 11 bases lying between them. CDR3 DNA sequence: TGTGCCAGCTCACCACGGGCAGGGGCCAATGAAAAACTGTTTTTT. It specifies CASSPRAGANEKLFF.

The genes are TRBV5-6 and TRBJ2-2; D uncertain. V was shortened by 1 base and J by 1 base, with 11 bases between the two germline ends. Germline lookup yields CDR1 SGHDT and CDR2 YYEEEE. This CDR3 is built from 16 residues. CDR3 in DNA: TGTGCCAGCAGCTTGTCTGAAGGGATGAACACCGGGGAGCTGTTTTTT. This gives the protein CASSLSEGMNTGELFF.

On this clone itself: Within the sample, other DNA sequences also encode this same CDR3. V is TRBV11-2 and J is TRBJ2-1, with 7 positions matching TRBD2. The CDR3 extends over 15 amino acids. CDR1 and CDR2 (germline): SGHAT, FQNNGV. The trim removed 2 bases at V and 8 bases at J, leaving 9 bases unmatched. The CDR3 DNA reads TGTGCCAGCAGCTTAAGGCTAGCGGCGACGGATGAGCAGTTCTTC. It specifies CASSLRLAATDEQFF.

The chain employs TRBV5-1 and TRBJ1-2, with 9 nucleotides matching TRBD1. V shed 4 bases and J 4 bases; nucleotides not matched to a gene: 5. The germline CDR1 and CDR2 sequences are SGHRS and YFSETQ. CDR3 length: 14 residues. CDR3 region: CASSPGQGSYGYTF. The CDR3, as DNA: TGCGCCAGCAGCCCGGGACAGGGTTCCTATGGCTACACCTTC. The full variable domain, completed using reference TRBV5-1 and TRBJ1-2, is KAGVTQTPRYLIKTRGQQVTLSCSPISGHRSVSWYQQTPGQGLQFLFEYFSETQRNKGNFPGRFSGRQFSNSRSEMNVSTLELGDSALYLCASSPGQGSYGYTFGSGTRLTVV.

The genes are TRBV5-6 and TRBJ2-7; TRBD1 matches at 10 bases. Looked up from germline, CDR1 is SGHDT and CDR2 is YYEEEE. The CDR3 has 14 residues. Losses at the gene ends were 0 bases for V and 6 bases for J; bases not matched to a gene: 3. CDR3 DNA: TGTGCCAGCAGCTTGGGGACAGGGGGTGTCGAGCAGTACTTC. Translation gives CASSLGTGGVEQYF.

The rearrangement joins TRBV7-2 to TRBJ2-4; TRBD2 matches 9 bases. Germline CDR1 is SGHTA and CDR2 is FQGNSA. The CDR3 is made up of 14 amino acids. The J segment lost 4 bases and the V segment lost 5 bases, leaving 3 bases of the junction unmatched. CDR3 sequence reads: CASSRLADKNIQYF. The CDR3 bases are TGTGCCAGCAGCAGACTAGCGGATAAAAACATTCAGTACTTC.

J is TRBJ2-3 and V is TRBV10-3; maybe TRBD2 (6 bases). Germline V gives CDR1 ENHRY, CDR2 SYGVKD. The V gene lost 5 bases and the J gene lost 2 bases, with 11 bases spanning the gap. There are 14 residues in the CDR3. CDR3 DNA: TGTGCCATCAGTCAACTAGCTTCCACAGATACGCAGTATTTT. It translates to CAISQLASTDTQYF.

This rearrangement joins TRBV23-1 to TRBJ2-4; no definite D call. TRBV23-1 is filed as an ORF, its function uncertain. The V end lost 0 bases, the J end lost 2 bases, and 11 bases lay between the germline ends. This CDR3 is built from 16 residues. The CDR3, as DNA: TGCGCCAGCAGTCAATCGACCGACCCCACCAAAAACATTCAGTACTTC. Encoded protein: CASSQSTDPTKNIQYF.

This chain links TRBV2 with TRBJ2-5, with D perhaps matching TRBD2 (6 bases). Trimming cost V 8 bases and J 4 bases, with 17 bases left between them. Looked up from germline, CDR1 is SNHLY and CDR2 is FYNNEI. CDR3 length: 14 residues. The CDR3 spells CASGGLSQGETQYF. DNA of the CDR3: TGTGCCAGCGGGGGACTGTCCCAGGGAGAGACCCAGTACTTC.

This chain links TRBV28 with TRBJ1-1; TRBD1 might be the D (5 bases). The V gene lost 10 bases and the J gene lost 7 bases, with 22 bases spanning the gap. This CDR3 contains 14 residues. Looked up from germline, CDR1 is MDHEN and CDR2 is SYDVKM. CDR3 nucleotides: TGTGCCACCTTAGTGGGGGGAGGGTTGGATGAAGCTTTCTTT. Encoded protein: CATLVGGGLDEAFF.

This clone was seen once. V usage is TRBV19 and J usage is TRBJ2-1; 8 bases align to TRBD1. The V gene's germline CDR1 is LNHDA and CDR2 SQIVND (reference sequence). J gave up 5 bases and V 7 bases, and 13 bases lay outside the gene matches. This CDR3 spans 16 amino acids. CDR3 residues: CASNIGLDRVNNEQFF. The CDR3 DNA sequence: TGTGCCAGTAACATAGGTTTGGACAGGGTCAACAATGAGCAGTTCTTC.

V usage is TRBV11-2 and J usage is TRBJ2-5, with D unclear. Germline-derived CDR1 and CDR2 are SGHAT and FQNNGV. The CDR3 is 13 residues long. V shed 0 bases and J shed 6 bases, with 8 bases lying between them. CDR3 loop: CASSLETPKTQYF. DNA of the CDR3: TGTGCCAGCAGCTTAGAGACGCCAAAGACCCAGTACTTC.

The genes are TRBV5-1 and TRBJ1-3; D gene uncertain. CDR1 and CDR2 from the germline V gene are SGHRS and YFSETQ. V was pared by 3 bases and J by 2 bases, with 12 bases between. The CDR3 runs 15 residues. CDR3: CASSSDGSPGNTIYF. CDR3 bases: TGCGCCAGCAGCTCAGACGGCTCTCCTGGAAACACCATATATTTT. The variable domain in full, completed from reference TRBV5-1 and TRBJ1-3, reads KAGVTQTPRYLIKTRGQQVTLSCSPISGHRSVSWYQQTPGQGLQFLFEYFSETQRNKGNFPGRFSGRQFSNSRSEMNVSTLELGDSALYLCASSSDGSPGNTIYFGEGSWLTVV.

J is TRBJ2-7 and V is TRBV19; no clear D. The V end was cut by 8 bases, the J end by 5 bases, with 10 bases between. CDR1 and CDR2 (germline): LNHDA, SQIVND (reference sequence). This CDR3 has 11 residues. This CDR3 is CASAGLDEQYF. The CDR3 region has the DNA TGTGCCAGTGCCGGGCTAGACGAGCAGTACTTC.

The rearrangement joins TRBV6-1 to TRBJ2-6; no clear D gene. CDR3 length: 16 residues. In germline, CDR1 is MNHNS, CDR2 SASEGT. Trimming pared 1 base from V and 0 bases from J, leaving 7 bases between. CDR3 in DNA: TGTGCCAGCAGTGAAGTGGCCTACTCTGGGGCCAACGTCCTGACTTTC. As protein: CASSEVAYSGANVLTF.

The gene calls are TRBV18 and TRBJ2-2; no reliable D call. The ends were cut back, 3 bases at V and 1 base at J, with 3 bases in the middle. Per the germline V gene, CDR1 is KGHSH and CDR2 is LQKENI. This CDR3 comprises 13 residues. The DNA of the CDR3 is TGTGCCAGCTCACCCCAGAACACCGGGGAGCTGTTTTTT. As protein: CASSPQNTGELFF.

The rearrangement links TRBV5-1 to TRBJ2-1, with TRBD1 matching 7 bases. CDR3 length: 13 amino acids. Germline assignment: CDR1 SGHRS and CDR2 YFSETQ. The junction had 3 bases not matched to a gene; V was cut back by 4 bases and J by 5 bases. Written as DNA, the CDR3 is TGCGCCAGCAGCCCGGGACAGAACAATGAGCAGTTCTTC. Its protein is CASSPGQNNEQFF.

This clone appeared a few times. V is TRBV7-9 and J is TRBJ1-5; no clear D gene. V lost 1 base, J lost 7 bases, and 8 bases lay in between. This CDR3 is 13 amino acids long. CDR1 is SEHNR, CDR2 FQNEAQ, per germline (reference sequence). The CDR3 DNA is TGTGCCAGCAGCTTAGATACGGGGCAGCCCCAGCATTTT. Translated, it gives CASSLDTGQPQHF. Drawing the rest from reference TRBV7-9 and TRBJ1-5, the complete variable domain is DTGVSQNPRHKITKRGQNVTFRCDPISEHNRLYWYRQTLGQGPEFLTYFQNEAQLEKSRLLSDRFSAERPKGSFSTLEIQRTEQGDSAMYLCASSLDTGQPQHFGDGTRLSIL.

This rearrangement joins TRBV28 to TRBJ1-5; tentatively, D is TRBD1 (5 bases). V was trimmed by 7 bases and J by 7 bases, leaving 20 bases between them. The germline V gene encodes CDR1 MDHEN and CDR2 SYDVKM. The CDR3 covers 15 residues. The CDR3 region has the DNA TGTGCCAGCACCCTCCGGGGGATAGGGGACCAGCCCCAGCATTTT. Amino acid sequence: CASTLRGIGDQPQHF.

This clone has just a few counts. The CDR3 loop reads CASGLIGAHEQFF. In nucleotides, the CDR3 is TGTGCTAGTGGTTTGATAGGGGCACATGAGCAGTTCTTC. The J gene is TRBJ2-1, the V gene TRBV12-5, with a tentative D call TRBD1 (5 bases). Per germline, CDR1 LGHNT and CDR2 FRNRAP. Trimming pared 2 bases from V and 8 bases from J, leaving 10 bases between. CDR3 length: 13 residues.

The gene calls are TRBV10-2 and TRBJ1-6; 7 nucleotides align to TRBD1. There are 14 residues in the CDR3. Trimming took 8 bases from V and 6 from J; bases not matched to a gene: 7. The V gene's germline CDR1 is WSHSY and CDR2 SAAADI. The CDR3 DNA reads as TGCGCCAGCTTGTCGGGACAGCTTAATTCACCCCTCCACTTT. Its translation: CASLSGQLNSPLHF.